The entry that follows covers one T cell receptor (beta chain) sequence. Repertoires were generated with immunoSEQ multiplex PCR, while TCRdb's copy carries only in-frame clones and drops some. The table records 95,000 to 100,000 clones, roughly 95% of them present only once. The data derive from a study of technical replicates of blood from a few donors. The CDR3 loop spans 15 amino acids. Trimming cost V 5 bases and J 10 bases; bases outside gene matches: 13. Germline V lookup: CDR1 SGHRS, CDR2 YFSETQ. This sequence originates from a human donor in good health. Sequenced input: T cells isolated from PBMCs. The chain couples TRBV5-1 to TRBJ2-1; 9 nucleotides agree with TRBD2. DNA of the CDR3: TGCGCCAGCAGTAAACTAGCGGGTTCGGGGCGGGAGCAGTTCTTC. It codes for CASSKLAGSGREQFF.